This TCR beta chain is from a study of post-analysis software for immune sequencing data. General study results and limits: Roughly 5 TRBV segments (TRBV5-6, TRBV5-1 and TRBV20-1 among them) occurred more frequently in patients than in controls.

V trimming: 4 bases; J trimming: 5 bases; junction bases outside the gene matches: 6. Per germline, CDR1 ENHRY and CDR2 SYGVKD. The length of the CDR3 is 14 residues. Notes on this clonotype: The antigen is unknown.

Unique molecular identifiers featured in each of the TCR beta cDNA libraries. One entry per CDR3 protein, called by TCRdb with MiXCR from the PCR reads. The data contain some 700,000 distinct CDR3 sequences, 55% to 60% of them singletons. This rearrangement joins TRBV10-3 to TRBJ2-7; TRBD1 agrees at 9 bases. The sequence came from a girl aged 2-9 years with multiple sclerosis. Sequencing input: blood. CDR3 loop: CAISALGQGDEQYF. CDR3 DNA sequence: TGTGCCATCAGTGCCTTGGGACAGGGAGACGAGCAGTACTTC.